The rows below give T cell receptor beta chains drawn from one sample of a study of cytomegalovirus exposure and HLA in healthy donors. Assay used: immunoSEQ multiplex PCR; TCRdb lists only in-frame clones, some missing. This sample yields about 180,000 clones, of which 84% are seen a single time; 4.8% belongs to the top ten. Sample: PBMCs. Receptors originate from a girl between 5 and 17 years old in good health and CMV-seropositive. The CDR3 runs from the conserved cysteine through the conserved F or W. A D gene is named only where the DNA matches it firmly. Some rows have no size entry. The others give once, few or many, or a class for an expanded clone.

v_call	d_call	clone_size	j_call	cdr3_aa	cdr3_nt
TRBV29-1	.	.	TRBJ2-2	CVGVGTGELFF	TGCGTCGGGGTTGGCACCGGGGAGCTGTTTTTT
TRBV9	TRBD2	.	TRBJ2-1	CASSVERTSGSNEQFF	TGTGCCAGCAGCGTAGAAAGGACTAGCGGGAGCAATGAGCAGTTCTTC
TRBV10-1	.	.	TRBJ1-1	CASSEGGSGTEAFF	TGCGCCAGCAGTGAGGGGGGGAGTGGGACTGAAGCTTTCTTT
TRBV2	.	.	TRBJ1-1	CATTVKMDTEAFF	TGTGCCACTACGGTTAAGATGGACACTGAAGCTTTCTTT
TRBV19	TRBD1	once	TRBJ2-7	CASSPGTGPYEQYF	TGTGCCAGTAGTCCCGGGACAGGGCCCTACGAGCAGTACTTC
TRBV19	TRBD1	once	TRBJ1-2	CASSIGTGGYGYTF	TGTGCCAGTAGTATCGGGACAGGCGGCTATGGCTACACCTTC
TRBV6-4	.	.	TRBJ1-1	CASSRTSGSEAFF	TGTGCCAGCAGTCGTACTTCAGGGTCTGAAGCTTTCTTT
TRBV7-9	.	.	TRBJ2-7	CASSAPGGRSYEQYF	TGTGCCAGCAGCGCACCCGGAGGGAGGTCCTACGAGCAGTACTTC
TRBV10-1	.	.	TRBJ2-3	CASSQTRGFLSTDTQYF	TGCGCCAGCAGCCAGACCCGGGGGTTTCTGAGCACAGATACGCAGTATTTT
TRBV18	TRBD1	.	TRBJ2-5	CASSPGQGALETQYF	TGTGCCAGCTCACCGGGGCAGGGGGCTTTGGAGACCCAGTACTTC
TRBV4-1	.	few	TRBJ2-1	CASSRGLNEQFF	TGCGCCAGCAGCCGAGGGCTCAATGAGCAGTTCTTC
TRBV7-9	.	.	TRBJ1-3	CASNSGGVGGPSGNTIYF	TGTGCCAGCAACAGTGGGGGAGTCGGAGGGCCCTCTGGAAACACCATATATTTT
TRBV9	.	once	TRBJ1-2	CASSVAVGRDGYTF	TGTGCCAGCAGCGTAGCCGTCGGGAGGGATGGCTACACCTTC
TRBV5-8	TRBD1	few	TRBJ1-5	CASSPRTGRNQPQHF	TGTGCCAGCAGCCCACGGACAGGTCGCAATCAGCCCCAGCATTTT
TRBV20-1	.	.	TRBJ1-1	CSAREESEAFF	TGCAGTGCTAGAGAGGAGTCTGAAGCTTTCTTT
TRBV6-5	.	.	TRBJ1-2	CASSKQSPTLYGYTF	TGTGCCAGCAGTAAACAGTCCCCAACATTGTATGGCTACACCTTC
TRBV5-4	.	.	TRBJ1-1	CASSPALWGEEAFF	TGTGCCAGCAGCCCTGCCCTATGGGGAGAGGAAGCTTTCTTT